This passage covers 21 T cell receptor beta chains from one sample sequenced in a study of blood T cells in healthy people across ages. PCR was performed a second time for roughly 7 to 11 cycles using a sample-barcoded 5' primer and a J-beta primer mix. TCRdb processed the 5' RACE reads anew with MiXCR; each CDR3 protein has one entry. The table includes 710,000 or so distinct CDR3 sequences, approximately 31% detected once. Sequencing used blood. The receptor set was obtained from a woman older than 75 in good health.

This clonotype occurred many times. The chain joins TRBV7-8 to TRBJ2-3; D is undetermined. The CDR3 runs 12 residues. V shed 5 bases and J shed 6 bases, with 9 bases lying between them. Per germline, CDR1 SGHVS and CDR2 FQNEAQ. The CDR3 DNA sequence: TGTGCCAGCAGCCGAGGCGAGGATACGCAGTATTTT. Translated: CASSRGEDTQYF.

This clonotype was picked up many times. The chain couples TRBV27 to TRBJ2-7, with D tentatively TRBD1 or TRBD2 (5 bases each). The CDR3 runs to 15 residues. Germline V lookup: CDR1 MNHEY, CDR2 SMNVEV (reference sequence). The V end was cut by 4 bases, the J end by 4 bases, with 17 bases between. The CDR3 nucleotides are TGTGCCAGCAGTTCACGGGGCCATCCCACGTACGAGCAGTACTTC. Its protein is CASSSRGHPTYEQYF.

This clonotype was picked up a small number of times. A single base separates this from a much larger clone, so it may be a read error. The chain is built from TRBV12-3 or TRBV12-4 and TRBJ1-6; D uncertain. This CDR3 has 14 amino acids. The CDR3 protein is CASSLEFGNSPPHF. The CDR3 DNA reads TGTGCCAGCAGTTTAGAATTTGGTAATTCACCCCCCCACTTT.

The sample holds many counts of this clonotype. The chain is built from TRBV5-6 and TRBJ1-5, with D possibly matching TRBD1 (5 bases). CDR3 size: 20 residues. V gave up 7 bases and J gave up 0 bases, with 29 bases separating them. Germline lookup yields CDR1 SGHDT and CDR2 YYEEEE. Here the CDR3 DNA reads TGTGCCAGCGGTTATACGGGACCAGTCCCAACTAGATATAGCAATCAGCCCCAGCATTTT. Its protein is CASGYTGPVPTRYSNQPQHF.

There are a few counts of this clonotype. A much bigger clone sits one base away, suggesting this may be a read error. The chain recombines TRBV7-6 with TRBJ2-1, with a weak D call TRBD1 (5 bases). V dropped 3 bases and J dropped 10 bases, with 19 bases sitting between them. Germline V CDR1 and CDR2: SGHVS, FNYEAQ. There are 15 residues in the CDR3. The CDR3 is CASSLSIGVGREQFF. CDR3 sequence (DNA): TGTGCCAGCAGCTTGTCAATAGGGGTAGGACGCGAGCAGTTCTTC. Full variable domain (remainder filled in from reference TRBV7-6 and TRBJ2-1): GAGVSQSPRYKVTKRGQDVALRCDPISGHVSLYWYRQALGQGPEFLTYFNYEAQQDKSGLPNDRFSAERPEGSISTLTIQRTEQRDSAMYRCASSLSIGVGREQFFGPGTRLTVL.

Concerning this clonotype: Given a much more abundant clone one base away, this may be a read error. CDR3 in DNA: TGTGCCAGCAGCTTGGGCCCGTCCGCAACCCAAGAGACCCAGTACTTC. Translated: CASSLGPSATQETQYF. The V gene is TRBV5-6, the J gene TRBJ2-5, with D unresolved. Germline-derived CDR1 and CDR2 are SGHDT and YYEEEE. The CDR3 has 16 amino acids. Trimming removed 0 bases from V and 1 base from J, with 13 bases in between.

With regard to this clonotype: A single base separates this from a much larger clone, so it may be a read error. The chain recombines TRBV25-1 with TRBJ1-2; no reliable D call. Germline V lookup: CDR1 MGHDK, CDR2 SYGVNS. CDR3 length: 11 amino acids. The CDR3 loop is CAGSAVRGYTF. In DNA, the CDR3 is TGTGCCGGCAGTGCAGTTCGGGGCTACACCTTC.

As for this clonotype: This sequence may be a read error, since a much larger clone differs from it by one base. The chain uses TRBV12-3 or TRBV12-4 and TRBJ2-1; the D gene is possibly TRBD1 (5 bases). The CDR3 length is 15 residues. V shed 6 bases and J shed 0 bases, with 12 bases lying between them. The CDR3 loop reads CASSQGIGSYNEQFF. CDR3 DNA sequence: TGTGCCAGCAGCCAGGGAATCGGCTCCTACAATGAGCAGTTCTTC.

Ten or more counts support this clonotype. A much larger clone is a single base away; this may be a read error. This chain connects TRBV6-2 or TRBV6-3 to TRBJ2-7; D assignment may be TRBD1 or TRBD2 (5 bases each). Trimming cost V 0 bases and J 3 bases, with 18 bases left between them. Germline CDR1 MNHEY, CDR2 SVGEGT. The CDR3 totals 17 residues. The CDR3 sequence: CASSYSGARDERYEQYF. The CDR3 region has the DNA TGTGCCAGCAGTTACTCCGGCGCCAGGGACGAACGCTACGAGCAGTACTTC.

The V call is TRBV7-3, the J call TRBJ2-1, with TRBD2 matching 9 bases. V lost 1 base and J lost 3; bases outside the gene matches: 10. Germline CDR1 and CDR2: SGHTA and FQGTGA. The CDR3 length is 18 residues. The CDR3 reads CASSLNPSAGGVYNEQFF. DNA for the CDR3: TGTGCCAGCAGCTTAAATCCTAGCGCGGGGGGGGTCTACAATGAGCAGTTCTTC.

Worth noting for this clonotype: A much larger clonotype is one base distant, so this may be a read error. This chain uses TRBV15 with TRBJ1-4; D is unresolved. The CDR3 runs 16 residues. CDR1 LNHNV and CDR2 YYDKDF come from the germline V gene (reference sequence). V dropped 1 base and J dropped 4 bases, with 13 bases sitting between them. CDR3 sequence: CATSRGRAANNEKLFF. CDR3 nucleotide sequence: TGTGCCACCAGCAGAGGTCGGGCGGCCAATAATGAAAAACTGTTTTTT.

This clonotype was seen a few times. The V and J genes are TRBV3-1 and TRBJ1-5, with D possibly matching TRBD1 (6 bases). CDR3 length: 13 residues. The V end lost 1 base, the J end lost 8 bases, and 9 bases lay between the germline ends. The germline CDR1 and CDR2 sequences are LGHDT and YNNKEL (reference sequence). Here the CDR3 reads CASSQGGGKPQHF. The CDR3 region has the DNA TGTGCCAGCAGCCAAGGAGGGGGGAAGCCCCAGCATTTT. Full variable domain (outside the CDR3, taken from reference TRBV3-1 and TRBJ1-5): DTAVSQTPKYLVTQMGNDKSIKCEQNLGHDTMYWYKQDSKKFLKIMFSYNNKELIINETVPNRFSPKSPDKAHLNLHINSLELGDSAVYFCASSQGGGKPQHFGDGTRLSIL.

This clonotype was recorded a few times. The V gene is TRBV5-8, the J gene TRBJ1-4, with 9 bases identical to TRBD1. This CDR3 region has 14 residues. Per the germline V gene, CDR1 is SGHTS and CDR2 is YDEGEE. Trimming took 6 bases from V and 6 from J; bases not matched to a gene: 6. In DNA, the CDR3 is TGTGCCAGCACCCCGGGACAGGGATATGAAAAACTGTTTTTT. This translates into CASTPGQGYEKLFF.

This clonotype was seen at least ten times. This rearrangement joins TRBV7-8 to TRBJ2-5; D is ambiguous. CDR1 is SGHVS and CDR2 is FQNEAQ in the germline V gene. V lost 3 bases and J lost 5, with 16 bases in between. CDR3 length: 15 residues. CDR3 sequence reads: CASSLTHGARETQYF. CDR3 sequence (DNA): TGTGCCAGCAGCTTGACCCATGGCGCCCGGGAGACCCAGTACTTC.

The genes are TRBV7-2 and TRBJ2-1, with TRBD2 matching over 10 bases. V lost 5 bases to trimming and J lost 8 bases; unmatched junction nucleotides: 9. Germline lookup yields CDR1 SGHTA and CDR2 FQGNSA. This CDR3 has 15 amino acids. CDR3 DNA sequence: TGTGCCAGCAGCCCCCTAGCGGGAGCGTTTGATGAGCAGTTCTTC. Protein sequence: CASSPLAGAFDEQFF. Full variable domain (rest looked up from reference TRBV7-2 and TRBJ2-1): GAGVSQSPSNKVTEKGKDVELRCDPISGHTALYWYRQSLGQGLEFLIYFQGNSAPDKSGLPSDRFSAERTGGSVSTLTIQRTQQEDSAVYLCASSPLAGAFDEQFFGPGTRLTVL.

There are many counts of this clonotype. The chain is built from TRBV29-1 and TRBJ1-2; D gene uncertain. Germline V gene sequence: CDR1 SQVTM, CDR2 ANQGSEA. Deletions cut 2 bases from V and 2 bases from J, with 9 bases between. The CDR3 runs 13 residues. As DNA, the CDR3 is TGCAGCGTTGAACCGTGGGGAAACTATGGCTACACCTTC. This translates into CSVEPWGNYGYTF.

This chain uses TRBV11-2 with TRBJ2-3; D call uncertain. V shed 1 base and J shed 2 bases, with 10 bases lying between them. This CDR3 has 15 residues. Germline CDR1 is SGHAT and CDR2 is FQNNGV. DNA of the CDR3: TGTGCCAGCAGCTTAGCAGGACGCATCACAGATACGCAGTATTTT. Amino acids: CASSLAGRITDTQYF.

At least ten counts were recorded for this clonotype. V and J are TRBV7-2 and TRBJ2-3; 12 nucleotides match TRBD2. With 5 bases clipped from V and 7 bases from J, the junction kept 4 bases outside the gene matches. Germline CDR1 and CDR2: SGHTA and FQGNSA. CDR3 size: 14 residues. The CDR3 coding sequence is TGTGCCAGCAGCAGACTAGCGGGGGTGAATACGCAGTATTTT. Protein sequence: CASSRLAGVNTQYF.

The gene calls are TRBV6-5 and TRBJ1-4, with D tentatively TRBD1 (6 bases). From germline, CDR1 is MNHEY and CDR2 SVGAGI. With 6 bases removed from V and 8 bases from J, the gap between germline ends came to 19 bases. The CDR3 consists of 15 residues. The CDR3 sequence is CASREGGGVREKLFF. CDR3 DNA: TGTGCCAGCAGGGAGGGGGGCGGGGTACGGGAAAAACTGTTTTTT.

This clonotype has only a few counts. One end of the junction varies from germline; a read error may be responsible. This chain connects TRBV6-1 to TRBJ1-4; no clear D. Germline assignment: CDR1 MNHNS and CDR2 SASEGT. The CDR3 runs 15 residues. Here the CDR3 reads CASSDAPLTNEKRFF. In DNA, the CDR3 is TGTGCCAGCAGTGATGCCCCTCTGACTAATGAAAAACGGTTTTTT.

CDR3 sequence: CASSYVRDPGELFF. The CDR3 nucleotides are TGTGCCAGCAGTTACGTTCGGGACCCCGGGGAGCTGTTTTTT. This chain joins TRBV6-6 and TRBJ2-2, with D perhaps matching TRBD1 or TRBD2 (5 bases each). Germline lookup yields CDR1 MNHNY and CDR2 SVGAGI (reference sequence). V shed 2 bases and J shed 6 bases, with 10 bases lying between them. CDR3 size: 14 residues.